This T cell receptor beta chain was identified in a study of cytomegalovirus exposure and HLA in healthy donors. This CDR3 is built from 15 residues. Germline CDR1 is LNHNV and CDR2 is YYDKDF (reference sequence). Trimming pared 0 bases from V and 9 bases from J, leaving 12 bases between. Worth noting for this clone: What it binds is unknown.

Study-wide findings and caveats: It was shown in a later analysis that HLA-associated TCR beta chains were more clonally expanded than other, equally common chains.

In the PCR, 60 Vbeta and 13 Jbeta primers were used. Clones were read by immunoSEQ multiplex PCR, and TCRdb kept only the in-frame ones, dropping some. Recorded for this sample: 50,000 to 70,000 clones. Specimen: PBMCs. The chain joins TRBV15 to TRBJ1-6; D gene ambiguous. The receptor was isolated from a man aged 50 to 60 in good health and CMV-seropositive. CDR3 sequence reads: CATSRERLVSSPLHF. CDR3 DNA sequence: TGTGCCACCAGCAGAGAGCGATTGGTCTCTTCACCCCTCCACTTT. The whole variable domain, remainder taken from reference TRBV15 and TRBJ1-6, is DAMVIQNPRYQVTQFGKPVTLSCSQTLNHNVMYWYQQKSSQAPKLLFHYYDKDFNNEADTPDNFQSRRPNTSFCFLDIRSPGLGDTAMYLCATSRERLVSSPLHFGNGTRLTVT.